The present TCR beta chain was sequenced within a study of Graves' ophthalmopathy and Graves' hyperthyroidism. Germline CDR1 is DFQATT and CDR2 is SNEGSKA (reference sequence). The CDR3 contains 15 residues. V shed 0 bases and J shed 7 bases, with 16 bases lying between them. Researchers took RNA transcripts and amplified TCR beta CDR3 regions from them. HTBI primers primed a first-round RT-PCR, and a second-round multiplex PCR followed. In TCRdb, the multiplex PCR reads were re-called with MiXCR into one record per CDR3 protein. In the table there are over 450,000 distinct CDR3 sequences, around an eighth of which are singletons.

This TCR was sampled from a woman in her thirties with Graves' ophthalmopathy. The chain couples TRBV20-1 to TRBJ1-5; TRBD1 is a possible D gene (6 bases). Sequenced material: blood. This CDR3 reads CSAREKLFQGQPQHF. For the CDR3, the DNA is TGCAGTGCTAGAGAAAAGCTTTTTCAGGGGCAGCCCCAGCATTTT.